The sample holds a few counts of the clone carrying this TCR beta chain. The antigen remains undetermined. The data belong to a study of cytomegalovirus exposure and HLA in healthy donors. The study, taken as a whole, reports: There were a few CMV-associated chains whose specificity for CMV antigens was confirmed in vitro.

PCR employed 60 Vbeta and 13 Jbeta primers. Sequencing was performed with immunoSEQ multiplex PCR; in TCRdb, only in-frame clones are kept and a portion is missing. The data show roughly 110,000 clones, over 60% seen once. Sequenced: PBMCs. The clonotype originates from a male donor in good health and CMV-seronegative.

In DNA, the CDR3 is TGCGCCAGCAACATAGCGGGAGGTCCCAACACCGGGGAGCTGTTTTTT. Translating gives CASNIAGGPNTGELFF. The V and J genes are TRBV5-1 and TRBJ2-2; 10 bases map to TRBD2. The CDR3 contains 16 residues. J lost 2 bases, V lost 6 bases, and 7 bases had no gene match. The germline V gene encodes CDR1 SGHRS and CDR2 YFSETQ.